The sequence of this T cell receptor (beta chain) was determined in a study of cytomegalovirus exposure and HLA in healthy donors. Study-level points and caveats: Associated with cytomegalovirus, according to the listing, were 150 to 200 TCR beta chains.

Germline assignment: CDR1 SGHDT and CDR2 YYEEEE. CDR3 size: 17 residues. Germline trimming cut 0 bases from V and 1 base from J; bases unmatched to any gene: 4. Points on this clone: What it recognizes is unknown.

The table came from immunoSEQ multiplex PCR; TCRdb's copy has only in-frame clones and leaves some out. The sample records around 200,000 clones, around 80% being singletons. Sequencing was performed on PBMCs. The chain joins TRBV5-6 to TRBJ2-6, with 7 bases identical to TRBD2. This TCR came from a woman in her 30s in good health and CMV-seronegative. CDR3 nucleotide sequence: TGTGCCAGCAGCTTGGGTCGGGGAGGGTCTGGGGCCAACGTCCTGACTTTC. Translation gives CASSLGRGGSGANVLTF.